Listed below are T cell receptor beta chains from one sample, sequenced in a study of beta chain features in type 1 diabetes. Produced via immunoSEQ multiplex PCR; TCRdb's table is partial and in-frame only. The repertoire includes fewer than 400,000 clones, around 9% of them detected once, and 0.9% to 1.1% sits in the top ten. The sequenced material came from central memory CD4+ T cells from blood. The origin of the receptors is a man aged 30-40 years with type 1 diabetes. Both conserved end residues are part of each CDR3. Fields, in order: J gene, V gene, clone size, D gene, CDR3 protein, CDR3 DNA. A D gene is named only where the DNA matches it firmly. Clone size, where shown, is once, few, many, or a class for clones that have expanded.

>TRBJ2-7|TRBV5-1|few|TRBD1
CASSLHPGQVNYEQYF
TGCGCCAGCAGCCTACATCCGGGACAGGTTAACTACGAGCAGTACTTC
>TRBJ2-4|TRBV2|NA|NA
CASSESGDIQYF
TGTGCCAGCAGTGAATCCGGTGACATTCAGTACTTC
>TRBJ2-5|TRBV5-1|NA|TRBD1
CASSLAVGRGETQYF
TGCGCCAGCAGCTTGGCCGTCGGCAGGGGGGAGACCCAGTACTTC
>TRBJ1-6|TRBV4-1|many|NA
CASSQDLTPLHF
TGCGCCAGCAGCCAAGATTTGACACCCCTCCACTTT
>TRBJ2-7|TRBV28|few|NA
CASSHRYEQYF
TGTGCCAGCAGTCATAGATACGAGCAGTACTTC
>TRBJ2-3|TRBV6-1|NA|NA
CASIYRAAVGDTQYF
TGTGCCAGCATATACCGGGCCGCGGTGGGGGATACGCAGTATTTT
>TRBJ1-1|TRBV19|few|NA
CASSLQGSAFF
TGTGCCAGTAGTTTACAGGGTTCGGCTTTCTTT
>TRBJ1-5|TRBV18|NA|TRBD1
CASSGGQGNQPQHF
TGTGCCAGCTCAGGCGGACAGGGGAATCAGCCCCAGCATTTT
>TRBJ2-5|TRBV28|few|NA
CASCSRNQETQYF
TGTGCCAGCTGTTCACGTAACCAAGAGACCCAGTACTTC
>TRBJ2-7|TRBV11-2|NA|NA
CASSLMGGLSPEQYF
TGTGCCAGCAGCTTGATGGGGGGGCTGTCCCCCGAGCAGTACTTC
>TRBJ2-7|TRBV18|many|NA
CASSPPILYEQYF
TGTGCCAGCTCACCACCGATTCTCTACGAGCAGTACTTC
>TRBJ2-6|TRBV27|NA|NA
CASSFDGAGANVLTF
TGTGCCAGCAGTTTCGACGGGGCTGGGGCCAACGTCCTGACTTTC
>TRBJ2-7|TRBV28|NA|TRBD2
CASSSWGAGGSSYEQYF
TGTGCCAGCAGTTCCTGGGGAGCGGGGGGCAGCTCCTACGAGCAGTACTTC
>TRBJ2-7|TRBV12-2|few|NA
CASRLEGLALTYEQYF
TGTGCAAGTCGCTTAGAGGGTCTAGCGTTAACCTACGAGCAGTACTTC
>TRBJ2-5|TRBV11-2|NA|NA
CASSFMAGPQETQYF
TGTGCCAGCAGCTTTATGGCGGGGCCACAAGAGACCCAGTACTTC
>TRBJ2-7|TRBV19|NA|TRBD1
CATREDRGSYEQYF
TGTGCCACCCGGGAGGACAGGGGCTCCTACGAGCAGTACTTC
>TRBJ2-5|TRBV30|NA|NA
CAWQGIGETQYF
TGTGCCTGGCAGGGAATCGGAGAGACCCAGTACTTC
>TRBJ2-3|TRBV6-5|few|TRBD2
CASSYAGVYTDTQYF
TGTGCCAGCAGTTACGCGGGGGTATACACAGATACGCAGTATTTT
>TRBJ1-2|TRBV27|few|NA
CASSPAWGSYGYTF
TGTGCCAGCAGTCCGGCGTGGGGCTCGTATGGCTACACCTTC
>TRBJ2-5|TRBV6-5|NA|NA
CASTPRRGLSETQYF
TGTGCCAGCACCCCCCGGAGGGGGCTTTCCGAGACCCAGTACTTC
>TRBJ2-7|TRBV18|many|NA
CASSPWGYCEQYF
TGTGCCAGCTCACCTTGGGGGTACTGCGAGCAGTACTTC
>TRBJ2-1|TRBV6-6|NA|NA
CASSGGGDEQFF
TGTGCCAGCAGCGGAGGGGGCGATGAGCAGTTCTTC
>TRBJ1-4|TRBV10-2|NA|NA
CASPHRDEKLFF
TGCGCCAGTCCTCACCGGGATGAAAAACTGTTTTTT
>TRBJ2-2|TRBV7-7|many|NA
CASSLVPQGTGELFF
TGTGCCAGCAGCTTAGTCCCCCAGGGCACCGGGGAGCTGTTTTTT
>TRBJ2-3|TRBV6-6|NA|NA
CASVQRASTDTQYF
TGTGCCAGCGTCCAGCGGGCGAGCACAGATACGCAGTATTTT
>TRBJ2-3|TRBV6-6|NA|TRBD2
CASSLLAGAAGNTQYF
TGTGCCAGCAGTCTTCTAGCGGGGGCCGCTGGGAATACGCAGTATTTT
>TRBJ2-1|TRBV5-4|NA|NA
CASSDRGGARDEQFF
TGTGCCAGCAGCGACAGAGGGGGGGCCAGGGATGAGCAGTTCTTC
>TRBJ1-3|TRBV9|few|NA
CASSATGFYGNTIYF
TGTGCCAGCAGCGCCACAGGGTTCTACGGAAACACCATATATTTT
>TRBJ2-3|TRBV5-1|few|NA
CASSQGGSPMTDTQYF
TGCGCCAGCAGCCAGGGGGGGAGCCCCATGACAGATACGCAGTATTTT
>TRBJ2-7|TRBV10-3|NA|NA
CAISEPGSSYEQYF
TGTGCCATCAGTGAGCCAGGGAGCTCCTACGAGCAGTACTTC
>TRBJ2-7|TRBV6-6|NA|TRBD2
CASSYAGGHPYEQYF
TGTGCCAGCAGTTACGCGGGGGGGCACCCCTACGAGCAGTACTTC
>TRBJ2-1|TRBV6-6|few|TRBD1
CASSSLTGSSDEQFF
TGTGCCAGCAGTTCCTTGACAGGGAGTAGTGATGAGCAGTTCTTC
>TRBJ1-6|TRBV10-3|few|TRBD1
CAISEGDRASPLHF
TGTGCCATCAGTGAAGGGGACAGGGCTTCACCCCTCCACTTT
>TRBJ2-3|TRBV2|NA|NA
CASNAGFSTDTQYF
TGTGCCAGCAACGCCGGGTTTAGCACAGATACGCAGTATTTT
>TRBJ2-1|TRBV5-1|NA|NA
CASSFGSAREQFF
TGCGCCAGCAGCTTTGGCTCCGCGAGGGAGCAGTTCTTC
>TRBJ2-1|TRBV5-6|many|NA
CASSFQGNEQFF
TGTGCCAGCAGCTTTCAGGGGAATGAGCAGTTCTTC
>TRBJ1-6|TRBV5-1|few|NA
CASSLAVVDSPLHF
TGCGCCAGCAGCTTGGCAGTGGTTGATTCACCCCTCCACTTT
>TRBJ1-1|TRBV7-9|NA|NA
CASSSGGTRKAFF
TGTGCCAGCAGCTCAGGAGGTACACGGAAAGCTTTCTTT
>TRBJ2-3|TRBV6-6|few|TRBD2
CASSPSGGEGDTQYF
TGTGCCAGCAGTCCTAGCGGGGGCGAGGGAGATACGCAGTATTTT
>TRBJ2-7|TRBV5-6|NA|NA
CASSLDQRAEQYF
TGTGCCAGCAGCTTGGATCAGCGGGCCGAGCAGTACTTC
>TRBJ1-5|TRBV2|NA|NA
CASRLSSDQPQHF
TGTGCCAGCAGATTATCTAGCGACCAGCCCCAGCATTTT
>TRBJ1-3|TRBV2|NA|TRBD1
CASSVTGASGNTIYF
TGTGCCAGCAGCGTGACAGGGGCCTCTGGAAACACCATATATTTT
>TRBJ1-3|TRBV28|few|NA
CASISLTGNTIYF
TGTGCCAGCATCAGTCTAACTGGAAACACCATATATTTT
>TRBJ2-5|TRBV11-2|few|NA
CASSSTAETQYF
TGTGCCAGCAGCAGTACCGCGGAGACCCAGTACTTC